The clone carrying this T cell receptor (beta chain) was recorded a few times. No antigen is known for it. This sample is part of a study of cytomegalovirus exposure and HLA in healthy donors. On the study more broadly: In an early release, HLA-typed donors contributed tens of millions of unique TCR sequences. Study results and caveats: Common viral pathogens were later found to be apparently linked to several of the most significant clusters. Across donors, most TCRs were seen rarely, yet some public ones were widespread.

Trimming removed 2 bases from V and 9 bases from J; junction bases left unmatched: 4. Germline V gene lookup returns CDR1 SEHNR and CDR2 FQNEAQ (reference sequence). The length of the CDR3 is 13 residues. The PCR ran on 60 Vbeta and 13 Jbeta primers. In the authors' workflow: Some 10 million shared chains were among the 80 million or so unique TCR beta chains that a later analysis counted. Sequencing used immunoSEQ multiplex PCR; TCRdb keeps in-frame clones, though not all of them. That table supplies the V and J calls and clone size; D and trimming were determined from the DNA. The table shows around 210,000 clones, with around 84% occurring only once.

The V and J genes are TRBV7-9 and TRBJ2-7; 10 bases are a match to TRBD1. The sequencing sample was made of PBMCs. This sequence originates from a girl aged 2-10 years in good health and CMV-seronegative. CDR3 DNA sequence: TGTGCCAGCAGCTTAAAGGGACAGGGGTTGCAGTACTTC. It translates to CASSLKGQGLQYF.